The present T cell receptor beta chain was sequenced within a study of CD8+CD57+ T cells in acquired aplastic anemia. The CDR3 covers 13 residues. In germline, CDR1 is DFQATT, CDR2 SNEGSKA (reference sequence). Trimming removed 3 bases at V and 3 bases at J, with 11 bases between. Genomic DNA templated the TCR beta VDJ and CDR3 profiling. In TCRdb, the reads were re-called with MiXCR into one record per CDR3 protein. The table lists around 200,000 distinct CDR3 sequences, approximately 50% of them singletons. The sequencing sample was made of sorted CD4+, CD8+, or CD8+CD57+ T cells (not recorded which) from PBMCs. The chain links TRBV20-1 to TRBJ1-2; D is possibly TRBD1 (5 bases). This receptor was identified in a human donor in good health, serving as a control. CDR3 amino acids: CSASIGADYGYTF. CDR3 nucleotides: TGCAGTGCTAGCATAGGGGCGGACTATGGCTACACCTTC.